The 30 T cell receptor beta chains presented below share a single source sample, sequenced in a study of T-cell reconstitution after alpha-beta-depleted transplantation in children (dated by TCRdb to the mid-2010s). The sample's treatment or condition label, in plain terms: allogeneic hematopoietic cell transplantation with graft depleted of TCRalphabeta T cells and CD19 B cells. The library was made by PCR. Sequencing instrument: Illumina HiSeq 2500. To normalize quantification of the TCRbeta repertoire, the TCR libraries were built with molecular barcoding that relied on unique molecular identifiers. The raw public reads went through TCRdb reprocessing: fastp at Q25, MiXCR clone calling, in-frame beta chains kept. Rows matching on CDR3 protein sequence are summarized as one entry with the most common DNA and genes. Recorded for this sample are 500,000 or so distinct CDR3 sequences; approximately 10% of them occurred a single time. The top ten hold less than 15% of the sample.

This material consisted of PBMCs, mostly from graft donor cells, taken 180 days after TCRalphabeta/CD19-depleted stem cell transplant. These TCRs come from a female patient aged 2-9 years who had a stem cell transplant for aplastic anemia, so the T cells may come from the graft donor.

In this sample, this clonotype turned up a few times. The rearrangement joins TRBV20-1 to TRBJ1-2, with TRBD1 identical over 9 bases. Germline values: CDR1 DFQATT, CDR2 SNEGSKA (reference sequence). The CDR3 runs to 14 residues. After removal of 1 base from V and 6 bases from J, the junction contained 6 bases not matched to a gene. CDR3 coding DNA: TGCAGTGCTAGAGTTCCGACAGGGGGGGATGGCTACACCTTC. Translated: CSARVPTGGDGYTF.

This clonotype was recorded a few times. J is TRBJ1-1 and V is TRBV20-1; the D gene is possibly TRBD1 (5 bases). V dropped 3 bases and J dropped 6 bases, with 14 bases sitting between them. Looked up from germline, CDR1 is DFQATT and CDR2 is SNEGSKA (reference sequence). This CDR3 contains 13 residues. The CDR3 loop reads CSASSGPDSEAFF. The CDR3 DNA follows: TGCAGTGCTAGTTCAGGGCCTGATTCTGAAGCTTTCTTT.

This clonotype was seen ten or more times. CDR3 DNA: TGTGCCAGCAGCGGATCCTACGAGCAGTACTTC. Protein sequence: CASSGSYEQYF. This chain connects TRBV3-1 to TRBJ2-7; D is unclear. Trimming shortened V by 5 bases and J by 1 base, and 3 bases separated the two germline ends. Germline CDR1 LGHDT, CDR2 YNNKEL (reference sequence). The CDR3 contains 11 residues.

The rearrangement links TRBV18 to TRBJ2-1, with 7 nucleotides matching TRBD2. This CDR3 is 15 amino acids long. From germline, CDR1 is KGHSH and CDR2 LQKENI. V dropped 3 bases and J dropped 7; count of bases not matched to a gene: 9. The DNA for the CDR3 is TGTGCCAGCTCACCGATTCTAGCGGCTAGGAATGAGCAGTTCTTC. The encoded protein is CASSPILAARNEQFF.

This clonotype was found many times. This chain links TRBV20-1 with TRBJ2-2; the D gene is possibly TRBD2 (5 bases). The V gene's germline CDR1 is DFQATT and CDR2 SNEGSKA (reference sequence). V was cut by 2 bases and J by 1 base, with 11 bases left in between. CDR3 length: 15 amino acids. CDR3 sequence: CSARPGVLNTGELFF. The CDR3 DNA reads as TGCAGTGCTAGACCCGGGGTCCTGAACACCGGGGAGCTGTTTTTT.

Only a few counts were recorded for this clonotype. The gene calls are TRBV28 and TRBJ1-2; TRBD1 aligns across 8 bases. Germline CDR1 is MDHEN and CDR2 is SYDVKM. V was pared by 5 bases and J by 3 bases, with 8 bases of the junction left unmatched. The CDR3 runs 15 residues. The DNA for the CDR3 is TGTGCCAGCAGTGTTCTAACGACAGGGGACTATGGCTACACCTTC. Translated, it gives CASSVLTTGDYGYTF.

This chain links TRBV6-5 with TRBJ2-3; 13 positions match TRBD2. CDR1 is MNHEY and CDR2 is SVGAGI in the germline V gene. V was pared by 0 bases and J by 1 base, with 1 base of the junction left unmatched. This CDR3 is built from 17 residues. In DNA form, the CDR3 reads TGTGCCAGCAGTTACTCCGGGACTAGCGGGGGCACAGATACGCAGTATTTT. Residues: CASSYSGTSGGTDTQYF.

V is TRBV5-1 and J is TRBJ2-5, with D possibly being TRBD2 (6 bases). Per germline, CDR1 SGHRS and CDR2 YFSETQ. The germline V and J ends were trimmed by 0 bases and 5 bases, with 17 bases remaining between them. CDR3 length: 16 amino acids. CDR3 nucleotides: TGCGCCAGCAGCTTGGGGGACTTCCCCCGGGAGGAGACCCAGTACTTC. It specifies CASSLGDFPREETQYF.

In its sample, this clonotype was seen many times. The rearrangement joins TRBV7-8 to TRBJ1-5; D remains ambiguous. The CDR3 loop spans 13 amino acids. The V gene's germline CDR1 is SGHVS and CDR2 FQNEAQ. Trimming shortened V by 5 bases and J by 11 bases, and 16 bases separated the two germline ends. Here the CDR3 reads CASSHQGPRAQHF. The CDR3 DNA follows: TGTGCCAGCAGCCATCAAGGGCCGAGGGCCCAGCATTTT.

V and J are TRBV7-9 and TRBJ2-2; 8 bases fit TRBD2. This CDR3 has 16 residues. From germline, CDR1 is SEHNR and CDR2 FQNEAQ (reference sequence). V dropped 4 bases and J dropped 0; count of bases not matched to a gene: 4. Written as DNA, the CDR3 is TGTGCCAGCAGCTCCATTAGCGGGGCGAACACCGGGGAGCTGTTTTTT. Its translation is CASSSISGANTGELFF.

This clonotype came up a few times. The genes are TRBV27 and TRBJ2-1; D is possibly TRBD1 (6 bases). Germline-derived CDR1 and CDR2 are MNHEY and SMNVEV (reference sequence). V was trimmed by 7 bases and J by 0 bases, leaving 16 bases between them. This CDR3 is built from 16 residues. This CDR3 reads CASTDSGRGSYNEQFF. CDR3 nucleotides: TGTGCCAGCACGGACTCGGGCAGGGGCTCCTACAATGAGCAGTTCTTC.

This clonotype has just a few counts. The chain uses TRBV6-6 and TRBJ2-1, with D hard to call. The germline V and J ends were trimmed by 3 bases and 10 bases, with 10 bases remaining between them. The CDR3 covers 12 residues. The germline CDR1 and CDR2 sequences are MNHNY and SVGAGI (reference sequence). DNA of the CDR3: TGTGCCAGCAGTTATAGGACCGGCGAGCAGTTCTTC. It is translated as CASSYRTGEQFF.

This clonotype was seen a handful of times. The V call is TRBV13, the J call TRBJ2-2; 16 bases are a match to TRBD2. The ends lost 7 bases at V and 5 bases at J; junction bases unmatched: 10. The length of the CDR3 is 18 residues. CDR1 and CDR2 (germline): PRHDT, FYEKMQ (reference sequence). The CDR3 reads CASTAGLAGGPRTGELFF. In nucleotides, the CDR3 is TGTGCCAGCACCGCGGGACTAGCGGGAGGGCCAAGGACCGGGGAGCTGTTTTTT. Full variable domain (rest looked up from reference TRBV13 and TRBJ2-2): AAGVIQSPRHLIKEKRETATLKCYPIPRHDTVYWYQQGPGQDPQFLISFYEKMQSDKGSIPDRFSAQQFSDYHSELNMSSLELGDSALYFCASTAGLAGGPRTGELFFGEGSRLTVL.

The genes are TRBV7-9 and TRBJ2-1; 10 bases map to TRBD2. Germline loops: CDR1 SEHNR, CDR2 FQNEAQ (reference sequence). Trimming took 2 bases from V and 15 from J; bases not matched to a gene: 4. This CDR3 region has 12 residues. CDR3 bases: TGTGCCAGCAGCTTATCTAGCGGGAGTGTGTTCTTC. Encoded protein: CASSLSSGSVFF.

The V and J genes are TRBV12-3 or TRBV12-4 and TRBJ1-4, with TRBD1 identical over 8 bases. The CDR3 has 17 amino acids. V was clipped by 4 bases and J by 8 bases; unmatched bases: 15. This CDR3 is CASSSLSGTGVEEKLFF. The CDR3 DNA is TGTGCCAGCAGTTCTCTCTCCGGGACAGGTGTTGAAGAAAAACTGTTTTTT.

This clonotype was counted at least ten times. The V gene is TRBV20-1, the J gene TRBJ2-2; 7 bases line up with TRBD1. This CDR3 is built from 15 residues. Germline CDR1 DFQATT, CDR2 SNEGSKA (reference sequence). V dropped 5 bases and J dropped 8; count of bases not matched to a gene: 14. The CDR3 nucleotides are TGCAGTGCTTTAGGGGACAGACGCACAGGGGGGGAGCTGTTTTTT. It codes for CSALGDRRTGGELFF.

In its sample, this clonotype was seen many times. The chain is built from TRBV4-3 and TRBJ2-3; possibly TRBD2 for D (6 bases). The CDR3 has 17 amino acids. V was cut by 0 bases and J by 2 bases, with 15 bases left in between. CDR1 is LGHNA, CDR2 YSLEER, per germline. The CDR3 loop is CASSQDALATLTDTQYF. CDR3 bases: TGCGCCAGCAGCCAAGACGCCCTAGCGACCCTCACAGATACGCAGTATTTT.

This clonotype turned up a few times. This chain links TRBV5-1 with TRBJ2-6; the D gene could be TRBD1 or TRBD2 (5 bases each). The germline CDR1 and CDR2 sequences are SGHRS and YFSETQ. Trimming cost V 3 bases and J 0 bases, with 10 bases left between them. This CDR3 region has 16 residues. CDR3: CASSSGTASGANVLTF. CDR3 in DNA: TGCGCCAGCAGCTCCGGGACGGCCTCTGGGGCCAACGTCCTGACTTTC.

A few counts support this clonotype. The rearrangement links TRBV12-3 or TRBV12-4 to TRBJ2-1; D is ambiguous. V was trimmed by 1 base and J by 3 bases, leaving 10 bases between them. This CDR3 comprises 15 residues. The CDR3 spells CASSLGSTIYNEQFF. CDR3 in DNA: TGTGCCAGCAGTTTAGGCTCCACTATCTACAATGAGCAGTTCTTC.

For the CDR3, the DNA is TGTGCCAGCAGCCCGGACAGGTCTCAGTCAGGAGAGACCCAGTACTTC. Protein product: CASSPDRSQSGETQYF. V and J are TRBV7-2 and TRBJ2-5; 7 positions agree with TRBD1. The CDR3 contains 16 residues. Trimming cost V 5 bases and J 4 bases; bases outside gene matches: 13. Germline V lookup: CDR1 SGHTA, CDR2 FQGNSA.

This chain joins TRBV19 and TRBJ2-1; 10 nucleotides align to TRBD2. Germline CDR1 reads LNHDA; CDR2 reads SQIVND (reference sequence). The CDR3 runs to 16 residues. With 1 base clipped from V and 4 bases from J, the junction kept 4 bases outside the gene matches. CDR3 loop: CASSIVETSGYNEQFF. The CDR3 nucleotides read TGTGCCAGTAGTATAGTAGAGACTAGCGGGTACAATGAGCAGTTCTTC.

CDR3 region: CASSLCDREVNSPLHF. For the CDR3, the DNA is TGTGCCAGCAGTTTATGCGACAGGGAGGTTAATTCACCCCTCCACTTT. V gene TRBV28 combines with J gene TRBJ1-6, with 7 bases aligning to TRBD1. Germline trimming cut 0 bases from V and 6 bases from J; bases unmatched to any gene: 5. Germline V gene lookup returns CDR1 MDHEN and CDR2 SYDVKM. CDR3 size: 16 residues.

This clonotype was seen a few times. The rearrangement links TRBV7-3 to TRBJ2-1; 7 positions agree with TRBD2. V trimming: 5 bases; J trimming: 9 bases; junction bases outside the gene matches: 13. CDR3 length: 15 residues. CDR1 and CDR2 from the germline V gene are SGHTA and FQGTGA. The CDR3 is CASSPGGAGRGEQFF. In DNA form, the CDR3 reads TGTGCCAGCAGCCCCGGAGGAGCGGGGCGGGGTGAGCAGTTCTTC. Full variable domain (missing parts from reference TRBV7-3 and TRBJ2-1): GAGVSQTPSNKVTEKGKYVELRCDPISGHTALYWYRQSLGQGPEFLIYFQGTGAADDSGLPNDRFFAVRPEGSVSTLKIQRTERGDSAVYLCASSPGGAGRGEQFFGPGTRLTVL.

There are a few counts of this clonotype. Here the CDR3 reads CASSLGLDSYEQYV. CDR3 nucleotide sequence: TGCGCCAGCAGCCTGGGACTAGACTCCTACGAGCAGTACGTC. The V gene is TRBV5-1, the J gene TRBJ2-7, with 8 bases matching TRBD2. The V and J ends lost 4 bases and 0 bases, in that order; junction bases with no gene match: 3. The CDR3 length is 14 residues. CDR1 and CDR2 from the germline V gene are SGHRS and YFSETQ.

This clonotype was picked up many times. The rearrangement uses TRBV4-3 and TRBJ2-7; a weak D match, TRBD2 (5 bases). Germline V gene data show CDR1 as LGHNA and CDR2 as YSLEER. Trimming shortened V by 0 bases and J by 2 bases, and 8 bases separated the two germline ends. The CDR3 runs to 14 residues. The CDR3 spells CASSQETGTYEQYF. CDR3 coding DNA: TGCGCCAGCAGCCAAGAGACGGGAACCTACGAGCAGTACTTC.

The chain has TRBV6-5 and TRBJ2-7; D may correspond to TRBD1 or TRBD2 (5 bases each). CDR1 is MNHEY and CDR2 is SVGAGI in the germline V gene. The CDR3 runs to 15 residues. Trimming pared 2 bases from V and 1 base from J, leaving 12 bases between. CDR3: CASSYLRESSYEQYF. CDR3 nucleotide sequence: TGTGCCAGCAGTTACCTCAGGGAGAGTTCCTACGAGCAGTACTTC.

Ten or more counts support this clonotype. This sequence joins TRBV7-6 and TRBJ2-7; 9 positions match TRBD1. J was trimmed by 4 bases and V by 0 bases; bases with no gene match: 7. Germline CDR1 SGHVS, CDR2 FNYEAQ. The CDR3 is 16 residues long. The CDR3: CASSLAETGGSYEQYF. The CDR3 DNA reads TGTGCCAGCAGCTTAGCGGAGACAGGGGGAAGTTACGAGCAGTACTTC.

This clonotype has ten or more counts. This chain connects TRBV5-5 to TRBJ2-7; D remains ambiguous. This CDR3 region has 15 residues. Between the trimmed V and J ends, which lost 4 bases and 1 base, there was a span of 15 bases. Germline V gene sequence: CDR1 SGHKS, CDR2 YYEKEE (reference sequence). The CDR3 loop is CASSQGPGASYEQYF. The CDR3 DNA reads TGTGCCAGCAGCCAAGGACCTGGCGCTTCCTACGAGCAGTACTTC.

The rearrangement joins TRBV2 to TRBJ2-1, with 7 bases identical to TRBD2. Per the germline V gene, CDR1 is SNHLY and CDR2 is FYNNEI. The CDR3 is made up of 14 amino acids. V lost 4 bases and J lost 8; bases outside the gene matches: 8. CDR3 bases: TGTGCCAGCAGTGGGGGGGGTGTCGGGCATGAGCAGTTCTTC. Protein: CASSGGGVGHEQFF.

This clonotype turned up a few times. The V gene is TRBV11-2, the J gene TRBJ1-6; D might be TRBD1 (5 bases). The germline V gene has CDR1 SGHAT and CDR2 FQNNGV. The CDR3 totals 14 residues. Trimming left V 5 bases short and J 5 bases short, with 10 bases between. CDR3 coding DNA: TGTGCCAGCAGCACCAGGGTAGATAATTCACCCCTCCACTTT. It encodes CASSTRVDNSPLHF.